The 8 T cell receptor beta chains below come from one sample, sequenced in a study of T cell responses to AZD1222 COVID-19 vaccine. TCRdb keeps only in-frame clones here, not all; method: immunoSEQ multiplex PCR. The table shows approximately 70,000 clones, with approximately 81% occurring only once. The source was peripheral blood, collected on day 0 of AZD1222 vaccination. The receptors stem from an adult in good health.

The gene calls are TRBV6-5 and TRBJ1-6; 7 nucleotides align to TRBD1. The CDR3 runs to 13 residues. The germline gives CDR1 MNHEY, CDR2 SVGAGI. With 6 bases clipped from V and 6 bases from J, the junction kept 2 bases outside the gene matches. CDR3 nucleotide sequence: TGTGCCAGCAGGGGACAGATTAATTCACCCCTCCACTTT. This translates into CASRGQINSPLHF.

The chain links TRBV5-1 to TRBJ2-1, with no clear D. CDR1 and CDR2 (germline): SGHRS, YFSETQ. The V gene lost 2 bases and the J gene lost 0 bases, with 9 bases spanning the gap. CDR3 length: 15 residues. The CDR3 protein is CASSLGPSSYNEQFF. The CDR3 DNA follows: TGCGCCAGCAGCTTAGGCCCGAGCTCCTACAATGAGCAGTTCTTC.

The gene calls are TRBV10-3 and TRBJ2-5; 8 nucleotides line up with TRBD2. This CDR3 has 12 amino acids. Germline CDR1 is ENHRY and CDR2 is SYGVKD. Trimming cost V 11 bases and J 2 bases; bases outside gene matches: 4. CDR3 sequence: CAAGGGQETQYF. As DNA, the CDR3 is TGTGCCGCGGGCGGGGGGCAAGAGACCCAGTACTTC.

The CDR3: CSVDDRGYEQYF. The CDR3 nucleotides read TGCAGCGTTGACGACAGGGGCTACGAGCAGTACTTC. V gene TRBV29-1 combines with J gene TRBJ2-7; 8 bases fit TRBD1. V shed 3 bases and J 3 bases; nucleotides not matched to a gene: 1. Per germline, CDR1 SQVTM and CDR2 ANQGSEA. The CDR3 covers 12 residues.

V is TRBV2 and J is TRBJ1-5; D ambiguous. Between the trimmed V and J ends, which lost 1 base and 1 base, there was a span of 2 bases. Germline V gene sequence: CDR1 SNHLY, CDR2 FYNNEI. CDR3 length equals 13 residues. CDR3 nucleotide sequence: TGTGCCAGCAGTGAAGGCAGCAATCAGCCCCAGCATTTT. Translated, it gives CASSEGSNQPQHF.

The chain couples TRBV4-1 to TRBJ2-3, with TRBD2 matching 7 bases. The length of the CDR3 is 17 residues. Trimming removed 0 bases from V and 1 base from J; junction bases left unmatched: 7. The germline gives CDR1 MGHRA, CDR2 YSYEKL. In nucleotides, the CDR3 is TGCGCCAGCAGCCAAGAGGGGGGGATGGGGCGCACAGATACGCAGTATTTT. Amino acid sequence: CASSQEGGMGRTDTQYF.

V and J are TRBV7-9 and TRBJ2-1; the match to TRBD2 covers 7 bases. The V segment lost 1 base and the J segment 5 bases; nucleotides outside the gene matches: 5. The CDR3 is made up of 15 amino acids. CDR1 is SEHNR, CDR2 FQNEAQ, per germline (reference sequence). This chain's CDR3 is CASSLVSAGDNEQFF. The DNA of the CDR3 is TGTGCCAGCAGCTTAGTGTCTGCGGGGGACAATGAGCAGTTCTTC.

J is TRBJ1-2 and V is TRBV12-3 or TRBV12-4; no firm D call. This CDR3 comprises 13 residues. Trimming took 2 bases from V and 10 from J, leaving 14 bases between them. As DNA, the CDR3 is TGTGCCAGCAGTTTACTGGTAAAAGACGACTACACCTTC. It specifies CASSLLVKDDYTF.